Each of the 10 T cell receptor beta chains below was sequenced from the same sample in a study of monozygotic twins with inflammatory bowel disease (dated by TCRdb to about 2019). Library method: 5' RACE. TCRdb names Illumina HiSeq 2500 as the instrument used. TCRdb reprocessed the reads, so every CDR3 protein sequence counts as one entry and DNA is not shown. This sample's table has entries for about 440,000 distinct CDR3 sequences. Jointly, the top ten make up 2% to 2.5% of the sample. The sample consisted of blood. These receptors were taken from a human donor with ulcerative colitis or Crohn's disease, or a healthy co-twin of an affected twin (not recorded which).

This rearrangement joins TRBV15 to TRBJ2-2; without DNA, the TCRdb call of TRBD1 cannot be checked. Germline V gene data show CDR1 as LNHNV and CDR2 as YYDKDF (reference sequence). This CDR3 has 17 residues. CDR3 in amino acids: CATSRGRTGVYTGELFF.

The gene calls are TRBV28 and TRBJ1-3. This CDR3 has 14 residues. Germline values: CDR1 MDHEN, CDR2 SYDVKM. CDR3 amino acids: CASSYEMTGNTIYF.

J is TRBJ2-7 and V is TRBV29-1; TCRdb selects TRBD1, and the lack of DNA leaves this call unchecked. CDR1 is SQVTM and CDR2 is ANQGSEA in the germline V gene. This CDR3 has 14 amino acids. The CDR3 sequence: CSVGMPGRSYEQYF.

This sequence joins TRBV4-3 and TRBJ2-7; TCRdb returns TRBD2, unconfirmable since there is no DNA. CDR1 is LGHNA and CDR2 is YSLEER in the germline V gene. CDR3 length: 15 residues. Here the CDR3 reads CASSQESSGSYEQYF.

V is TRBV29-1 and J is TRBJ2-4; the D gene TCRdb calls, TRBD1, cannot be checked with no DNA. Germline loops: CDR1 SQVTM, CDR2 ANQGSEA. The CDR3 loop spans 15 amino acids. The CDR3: CSVVRDRGSKNIQYF.

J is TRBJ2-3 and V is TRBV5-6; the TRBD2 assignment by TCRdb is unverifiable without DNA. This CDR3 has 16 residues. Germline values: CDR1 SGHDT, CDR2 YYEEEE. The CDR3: CASSLGLGLPTDTQYF.

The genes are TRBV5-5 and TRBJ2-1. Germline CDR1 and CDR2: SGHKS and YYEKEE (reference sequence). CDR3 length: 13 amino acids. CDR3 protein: CASSSADYNEQFF.

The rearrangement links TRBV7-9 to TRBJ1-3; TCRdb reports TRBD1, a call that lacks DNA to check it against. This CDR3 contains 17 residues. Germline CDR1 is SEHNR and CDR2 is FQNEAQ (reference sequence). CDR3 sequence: CASSPSGTGFSGNTIYF.

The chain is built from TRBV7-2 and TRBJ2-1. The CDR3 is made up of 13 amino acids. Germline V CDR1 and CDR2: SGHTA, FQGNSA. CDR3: CASSLAEMTEQFF.

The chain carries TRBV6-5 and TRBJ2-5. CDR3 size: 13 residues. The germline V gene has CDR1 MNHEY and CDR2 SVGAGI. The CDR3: CASSYTLQETQYF.